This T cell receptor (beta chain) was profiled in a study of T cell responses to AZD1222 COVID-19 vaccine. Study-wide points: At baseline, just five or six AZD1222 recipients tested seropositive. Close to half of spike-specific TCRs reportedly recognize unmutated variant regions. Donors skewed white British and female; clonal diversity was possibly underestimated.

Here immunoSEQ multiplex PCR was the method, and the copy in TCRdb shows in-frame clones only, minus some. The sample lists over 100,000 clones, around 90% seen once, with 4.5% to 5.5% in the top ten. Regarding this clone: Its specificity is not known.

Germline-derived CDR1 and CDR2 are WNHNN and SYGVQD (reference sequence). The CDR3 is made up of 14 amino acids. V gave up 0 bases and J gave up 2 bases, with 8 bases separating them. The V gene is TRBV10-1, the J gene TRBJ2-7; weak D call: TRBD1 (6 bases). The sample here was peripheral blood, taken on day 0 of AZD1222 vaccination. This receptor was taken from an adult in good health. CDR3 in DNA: TGCGCCAGCAGTGAGTCCGGGACAACCTACGAGCAGTACTTC. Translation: CASSESGTTYEQYF.